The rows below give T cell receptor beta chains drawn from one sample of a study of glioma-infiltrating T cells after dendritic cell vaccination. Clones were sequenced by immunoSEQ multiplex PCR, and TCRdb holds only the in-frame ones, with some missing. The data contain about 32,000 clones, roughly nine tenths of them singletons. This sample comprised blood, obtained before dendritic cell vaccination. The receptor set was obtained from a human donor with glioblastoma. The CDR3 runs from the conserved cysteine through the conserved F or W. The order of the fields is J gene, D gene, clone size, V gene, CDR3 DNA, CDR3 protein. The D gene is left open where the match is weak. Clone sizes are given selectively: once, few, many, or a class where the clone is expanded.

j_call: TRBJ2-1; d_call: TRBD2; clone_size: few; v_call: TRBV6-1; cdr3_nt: TGTGCCAGCAGCCTCGGGACTAGCGGGGGGGCGGAGCAGTTCTTC; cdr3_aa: CASSLGTSGGAEQFF
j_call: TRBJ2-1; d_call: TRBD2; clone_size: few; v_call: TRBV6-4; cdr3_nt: TGTGCCAGCAGTGCCCTAGCGGGGCCGTGGGATGAGCAGTTCTTC; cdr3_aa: CASSALAGPWDEQFF
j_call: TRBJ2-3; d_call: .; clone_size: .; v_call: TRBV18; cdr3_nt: TGTGCCAGCTCACCCATGTCAGATACGCAGTATTTT; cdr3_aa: CASSPMSDTQYF
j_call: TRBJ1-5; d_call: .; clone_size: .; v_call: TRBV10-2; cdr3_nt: TGCGCCAGCAGAGAAACAGGGTATCGGGACAATCAGCCCCAGCATTTT; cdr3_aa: CASRETGYRDNQPQHF
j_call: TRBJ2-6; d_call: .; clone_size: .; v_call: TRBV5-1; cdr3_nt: TGCGCCAGCAGCTTGCAGGACTATAGGGCCAACGTCCTGACTTTC; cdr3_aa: CASSLQDYRANVLTF
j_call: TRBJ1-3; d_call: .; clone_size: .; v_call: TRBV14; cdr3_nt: TGTGCCAGCAGCTCACAGGGTTACACCATATATTTT; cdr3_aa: CASSSQGYTIYF
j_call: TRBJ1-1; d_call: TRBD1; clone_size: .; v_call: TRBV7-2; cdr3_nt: TGTGCCAGCAGCGTGAGGGGGCTCGGCACTGAAGCTTTCTTT; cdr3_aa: CASSVRGLGTEAFF
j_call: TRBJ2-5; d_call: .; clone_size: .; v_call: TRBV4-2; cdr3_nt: TGTGCCAGCAGCCAAGAAAGAGGGGGGGCCTTTGGTCAAGAGACCCAGTACTTC; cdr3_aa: CASSQERGGAFGQETQYF
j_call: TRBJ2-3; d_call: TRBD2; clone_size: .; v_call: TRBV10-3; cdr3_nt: TGTGCCATCAAAAGTGGCGGGGGGGCCGGTACAGATACGCAGTATTTT; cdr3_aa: CAIKSGGGAGTDTQYF
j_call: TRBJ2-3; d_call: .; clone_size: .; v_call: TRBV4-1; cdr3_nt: TGCGCCAGCAGCCCGCTAGGTGCAGATACGCAGTATTTT; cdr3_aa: CASSPLGADTQYF
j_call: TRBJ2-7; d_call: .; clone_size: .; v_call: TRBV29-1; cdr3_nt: TGCAGCGGGTCCAGGACAGCCCATGACTACGAGCAGTACTTC; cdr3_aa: CSGSRTAHDYEQYF
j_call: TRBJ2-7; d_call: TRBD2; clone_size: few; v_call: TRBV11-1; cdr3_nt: TGTGCCAGCAGCTCGTCCCGGGGGGGCTCAAGCTCCTACGAGCAGTACTTC; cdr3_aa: CASSSSRGGSSSYEQYF
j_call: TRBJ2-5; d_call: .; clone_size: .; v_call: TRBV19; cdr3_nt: TGTGCCAGTAGTATCGTAGGGACTTTGAGGGAGACCCAGTACTTC; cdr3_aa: CASSIVGTLRETQYF
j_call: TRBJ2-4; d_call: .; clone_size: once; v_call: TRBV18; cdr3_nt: TGTGCCAGCTCCGACGGGAGCAGGCAAAACATTCAGTACTTC; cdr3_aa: CASSDGSRQNIQYF
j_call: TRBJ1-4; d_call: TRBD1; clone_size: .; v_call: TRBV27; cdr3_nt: TGTGCCAGCAGTTTATCCCGAGGACAGGGGGGAAAACTGTTTTTT; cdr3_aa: CASSLSRGQGGKLFF
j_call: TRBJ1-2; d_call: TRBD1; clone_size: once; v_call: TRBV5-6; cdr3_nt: TGTGCCAGCAGCTTGGATAACAGGGGAAGAAGCTATGGCTACACCTTC; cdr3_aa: CASSLDNRGRSYGYTF
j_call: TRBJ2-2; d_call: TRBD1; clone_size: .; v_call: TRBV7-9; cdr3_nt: TGTGCCAGCAGCTCCGGGACAGTGAACACCGGGGAGCTGTTTTTT; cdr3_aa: CASSSGTVNTGELFF
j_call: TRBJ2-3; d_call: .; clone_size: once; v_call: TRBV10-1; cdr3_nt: TGCGCCAGCAGTATGACTACCCACACAGATACGCAGTATTTT; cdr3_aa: CASSMTTHTDTQYF
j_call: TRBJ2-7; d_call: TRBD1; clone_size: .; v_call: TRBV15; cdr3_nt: TGTGCCACCAGCAGAGGCGAAGGGACAGCCAACTACGAGCAGTACTTC; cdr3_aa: CATSRGEGTANYEQYF
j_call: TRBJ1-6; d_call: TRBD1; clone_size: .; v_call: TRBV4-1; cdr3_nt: TGCGCCAGCAGCCAGAAACAGGGGTGGCGGGATTCACCCCTCCACTTT; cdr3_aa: CASSQKQGWRDSPLHF
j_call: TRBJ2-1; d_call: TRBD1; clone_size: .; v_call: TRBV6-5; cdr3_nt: TGTGCCATCGAAGGGATGGACAGGGTGAGCAATGAGCAGTTCTTC; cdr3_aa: CAIEGMDRVSNEQFF
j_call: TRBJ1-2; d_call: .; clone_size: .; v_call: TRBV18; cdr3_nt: TGTGCCAGCTCACCTACCGGGAAAAACTATGGCTACACCTTC; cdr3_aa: CASSPTGKNYGYTF
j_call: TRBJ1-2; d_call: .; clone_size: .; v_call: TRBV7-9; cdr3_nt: TGTGCCAGCAGCTTAGTGGCCTACGAGGTCTATGGCTACACCTTC; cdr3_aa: CASSLVAYEVYGYTF
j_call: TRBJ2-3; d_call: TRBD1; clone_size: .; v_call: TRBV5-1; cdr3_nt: TGCGCCAGCAGCGCCGGACAGGACACAGATACGCAGTATTTT; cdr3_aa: CASSAGQDTDTQYF